These 6 T cell receptor beta chains came from one sample sequenced in a study of PD-L1 blockade in urothelial cancer (dated by TCRdb to 2015 to 2018). Libraries were made using the immunoSEQ multiplex PCR assay. TCRdb retrieved this table from immuneACCESS and kept in-frame rearrangements only. Not all clones are present; in checked studies, unresolved V genes account for under half, and no reason is known for the remainder. This sample lists about 38,000 clones; 90% were detected once. The ten biggest clones cover approximately 8.3% of the sample. Sequencing was performed on PBMCs, taken around atezolizumab (anti-PD-L1) treatment. Every receptor here comes from a man in his sixties or seventies with urothelial cancer.

This chain links TRBV6-5 with TRBJ2-7; D is unresolved. Trimming removed 2 bases at V and 4 bases at J, with 12 bases between. This CDR3 contains 14 residues. Looked up from germline, CDR1 is MNHEY and CDR2 is SVGAGI. In nucleotides, the CDR3 is TGTGCCAGCAGTTACGGTGGGCAGGCTTACGAGCAGTACTTC. Residues: CASSYGGQAYEQYF.

The chain is built from TRBV5-4 and TRBJ2-7, with 13 bases lining up with TRBD2. The trim removed 1 base at V and 2 bases at J, leaving 6 bases unmatched. CDR1 is SGHNT, CDR2 YYREEE, per germline (reference sequence). CDR3 length: 17 residues. The CDR3 sequence: CASSLTSGRVGTYEQYF. Here the CDR3 DNA reads TGTGCCAGCAGCTTGACTAGCGGGAGGGTAGGGACCTACGAGCAGTACTTC.

The chain has TRBV27 and TRBJ2-7; 8 positions match TRBD2. Germline-derived CDR1 and CDR2 are MNHEY and SMNVEV (reference sequence). This CDR3 is 14 amino acids long. After removal of 2 bases from V and 5 bases from J, the junction contained 5 bases not matched to a gene. CDR3 nucleotides: TGTGCCAGCAGTTTAAGCGGGAGTAGGCACGAGCAGTACTTC. It translates to CASSLSGSRHEQYF.

The chain couples TRBV19 to TRBJ2-7; no clear D. CDR1 is LNHDA, CDR2 SQIVND, per germline (reference sequence). Trimming removed 1 base at V and 1 base at J, with 11 bases between. The CDR3 runs to 15 residues. DNA for the CDR3: TGTGCCAGTAGTATAGGATCAAGCGAGTCCTACGAGCAGTACTTC. Protein product: CASSIGSSESYEQYF.

This sequence joins TRBV11-3 and TRBJ2-3; 7 positions agree with TRBD1. Trimming at V came to 5 bases and at J to 1 base, leaving 6 bases not matched to a gene. Germline V gives CDR1 SGHNT, CDR2 YENEEA. The CDR3 extends over 15 amino acids. CDR3 nucleotides: TGTGCCAGCAGCAGACAGGGTGGCGGCACAGATACGCAGTATTTT. Translating it yields CASSRQGGGTDTQYF.

Regarding this clone: One junction end does not reproduce the germline sequence, and a read error may be involved. Other DNA sequences within the sample encode an identical CDR3. The J gene is TRBJ2-2, the V gene TRBV4-2; D may be TRBD2 (5 bases). CDR1 and CDR2 from the germline V gene are LGHNA and YNFKEQ. The length of the CDR3 is 18 residues. CDR3 sequence (DNA): TGTGCCAGCAGCCAAGTCAGCCTAGCAGCTACGAACACTGGGGAGCTGTTTTTT. Translating gives CASSQVSLAATNTGELFF.